This TCR beta chain was obtained from a study of a mutant IDH1 vaccine in newly diagnosed glioma. The overall study: Former treatment meant radiotherapy, temozolomide, or both; the majority had gotten both.

Time point given: baseline, week 1 (first vaccination visit). Sample treatment: pre-vaccination baseline after standard-of-care therapy. Tumors from donors were new WHO grade 3 or 4 IDH1-mutant astrocytomas with ATRX loss. Trimming took 0 bases from V and 7 from J, leaving 13 bases between them. In germline, CDR1 is LGHNA, CDR2 YSLEER. The CDR3 runs 15 residues. Produced via immunoSEQ multiplex PCR; TCRdb's table is partial and in-frame only. Of around 37,000 clones listed, over 85% were seen once; the top ten hold under 20%. The receptor's source is a man aged 18 to 29 with glioma. The chain employs TRBV4-3 and TRBJ1-5; D is unclear. The material was PBMCs, obtained from a glioma patient treated with radiotherapy, temozolomide or both. CDR3 DNA: TGCGCCAGCAGCCAAGATCGTAGGGTCAGCCAGCCCCAGCATTTT. It encodes CASSQDRRVSQPQHF.